The 28 T cell receptor beta chains reported below all come from one sample, sequenced in a study of OX40 agonist ivuxolimab in advanced cancers. The repertoire was sequenced with immunoSEQ multiplex PCR; TCRdb's copy has only in-frame clones and lacks some. The sample consists of more than 55,000 clones, 82% of them appearing once. The specimen was CD4+ or CD8+ T cells sorted from blood, collected in a trial of the OX40 agonist ivuxolimab. Receptors were obtained from an adult with an advanced solid tumor such as melanoma, head and neck, liver or kidney cancer.

The genes are TRBV11-2 and TRBJ2-5; D possibly matches TRBD1 or TRBD2 (5 bases each). V shed 5 bases and J shed 4 bases, with 14 bases lying between them. Germline assignment: CDR1 SGHAT and CDR2 FQNNGV. The CDR3 runs to 14 residues. The CDR3 bases are TGTGCCAGCAGCCTCCTACGGGGACGAGAGACCCAGTACTTC. It is translated as CASSLLRGRETQYF.

The CDR3 reads CASRRGGDADTQYF. DNA for the CDR3: TGCGCCAGCAGGCGAGGGGGGGACGCAGATACGCAGTATTTT. The chain uses TRBV4-1 and TRBJ2-3, with a possible D match to TRBD2 (7 bases). The CDR3 is 14 residues long. Trimming pared 6 bases from V and 4 bases from J, leaving 14 bases between. The germline gives CDR1 MGHRA, CDR2 YSYEKL.

V gene TRBV5-4 combines with J gene TRBJ1-4, with D perhaps matching TRBD1 (5 bases). The ends were cut back, 0 bases at V and 0 bases at J, with 9 bases in the middle. CDR3 size: 16 residues. CDR1 is SGHNT, CDR2 YYREEE, per germline (reference sequence). CDR3 protein: CASSLGQGATNEKLFF. The CDR3 DNA reads TGTGCCAGCAGCTTGGGGCAGGGAGCAACTAATGAAAAACTGTTTTTT. Full variable domain (outside the CDR3, taken from reference TRBV5-4 and TRBJ1-4): ETGVTQSPTHLIKTRGQQVTLRCSSQSGHNTVSWYQQALGQGPQFIFQYYREEENGRGNFPPRFSGLQFPNYSSELNVNALELDDSALYLCASSLGQGATNEKLFFGSGTQLSVL.

J is TRBJ1-2 and V is TRBV14, with a possible D match to TRBD1 (6 bases). The V end was cut by 5 bases, the J end by 6 bases, with 19 bases between. The germline V gene encodes CDR1 SGHDN and CDR2 FVKESK. The CDR3 is 15 amino acids. CDR3 residues: CASSFAIGGRDGYTF. The CDR3 DNA follows: TGTGCCAGCAGCTTCGCCATCGGGGGGCGGGATGGCTACACCTTC. The full variable domain, its missing parts supplied by reference TRBV14 and TRBJ1-2, is EAGVTQFPSHSVIEKGQTVTLRCDPISGHDNLYWYRRVMGKEIKFLLHFVKESKQDESGMPNNRFLAERTGGTYSTLKVQPAELEDSGVYFCASSFAIGGRDGYTFGSGTRLTVV.

This chain connects TRBV7-2 to TRBJ1-1; D not resolved. Trimming took off 3 bases at V and 1 base at J, with 6 bases between the two ends. The CDR3 consists of 13 residues. The germline gives CDR1 SGHTA, CDR2 FQGNSA. In DNA, the CDR3 is TGTGCCAGCAGCTTTGCCGCGAACACTGAAGCTTTCTTT. Residues: CASSFAANTEAFF.

This clone was detected once. The CDR3 loop reads CASSYQRPSSYEQYF. The CDR3 nucleotides read TGTGCCAGCAGCTATCAGCGACCGTCCTCCTACGAGCAGTACTTC. The chain joins TRBV27 to TRBJ2-7; D not resolved. The CDR3 covers 15 residues. Trimming left V 6 bases short and J 0 bases short, with 15 bases between. Germline V gene sequence: CDR1 MNHEY, CDR2 SMNVEV (reference sequence).

The chain uses TRBV5-6 and TRBJ2-6; D gene ambiguous. The CDR3 sequence is 13 residues long. Germline assignment: CDR1 SGHDT and CDR2 YYEEEE. Trimming took off 1 base at V and 2 bases at J, with 1 base between the two ends. The CDR3 is CASSLPGANVLTF. Here the CDR3 DNA reads TGTGCCAGCAGCTTGCCTGGGGCCAACGTCCTGACTTTC.

The chain carries TRBV6-5 and TRBJ2-3; D gene ambiguous. Germline V gene sequence: CDR1 MNHEY, CDR2 SVGAGI. With 0 bases removed from V and 3 bases from J, the gap between germline ends came to 7 bases. This CDR3 is 14 amino acids long. In DNA, the CDR3 is TGTGCCAGCAGTTACTCCTGGATGACAGATACGCAGTATTTT. Its protein product is CASSYSWMTDTQYF.

A few counts support this clone. The J gene is TRBJ2-7, the V gene TRBV27; D might be TRBD1 (6 bases). Trimming stripped 5 bases from V and 4 bases from J, with 21 bases between. Germline V lookup: CDR1 MNHEY, CDR2 SMNVEV (reference sequence). This CDR3 is 16 amino acids long. CDR3 loop: CASSMFAADRQYEQYF. The CDR3 bases are TGTGCCAGCAGTATGTTCGCCGCGGACAGACAGTACGAGCAGTACTTC.

The chain recombines TRBV2 with TRBJ1-1, with 9 bases lining up with TRBD1. CDR1 and CDR2 (germline): SNHLY, FYNNEI. Trimming took 7 bases from V and 1 from J; bases not matched to a gene: 7. The CDR3 has 15 residues. CDR3 bases: TGTGCCAGCATCGTAGGGACAGGGAGGAACACTGAAGCTTTCTTT. It yields the protein CASIVGTGRNTEAFF.

This clone is a singleton in its sample. This chain connects TRBV7-2 to TRBJ2-7; 12 bases map to TRBD2. This CDR3 region has 15 residues. J lost 4 bases, V lost 5 bases, and 6 bases had no gene match. Germline values: CDR1 SGHTA, CDR2 FQGNSA. The CDR3 sequence is CASSTKLAGGYEQYF. The CDR3 DNA is TGTGCCAGCAGCACCAAACTAGCGGGGGGTTACGAGCAGTACTTC.

The chain employs TRBV27 and TRBJ2-3, with D perhaps matching TRBD1 (6 bases). Germline-derived CDR1 and CDR2 are MNHEY and SMNVEV (reference sequence). The CDR3 extends over 17 amino acids. With 3 bases removed from V and 0 bases from J, the gap between germline ends came to 16 bases. CDR3 bases: TGTGCCAGCAGTTTCCGGGGCAGGGGAATTAGCACAGATACGCAGTATTTT. Translated: CASSFRGRGISTDTQYF.

This clone was found a few times. The J gene is TRBJ2-1, the V gene TRBV6-1; 12 bases map to TRBD2. From germline, CDR1 is MNHNS and CDR2 SASEGT. Germline trimming cut 4 bases from V and 10 bases from J; bases unmatched to any gene: 8. The CDR3 runs 15 residues. CDR3 region: CASSAGLAGGLEQFF. The CDR3 DNA reads TGTGCCAGCAGTGCAGGGCTAGCGGGAGGGCTAGAGCAGTTCTTC.

The rearrangement uses TRBV18 and TRBJ1-3; weak D call: TRBD1 (5 bases). CDR3 length: 14 residues. V lost 3 bases to trimming and J lost 4 bases, with 10 bases between them. In germline, CDR1 is KGHSH, CDR2 LQKENI. The CDR3 sequence is CASSPTALGNTIYF. As DNA, the CDR3 is TGTGCCAGCTCACCGACAGCCCTCGGAAACACCATATATTTT.

The chain is built from TRBV7-3 and TRBJ2-2; D call uncertain. Trimming shortened V by 2 bases and J by 4 bases, and 14 bases separated the two germline ends. The CDR3 has 16 residues. Germline V gene sequence: CDR1 SGHTA, CDR2 FQGTGA. For the CDR3, the DNA is TGTGCCAGCAGCTTACTGATAGGAGCGAGCACCGGGGAGCTGTTTTTT. Its translation is CASSLLIGASTGELFF. The entire variable domain, with the rest obtained from reference TRBV7-3 and TRBJ2-2, is as follows: GAGVSQTPSNKVTEKGKYVELRCDPISGHTALYWYRQSLGQGPEFLIYFQGTGAADDSGLPNDRFFAVRPEGSVSTLKIQRTERGDSAVYLCASSLLIGASTGELFFGEGSRLTVL.

The V gene is TRBV19, the J gene TRBJ2-6; TRBD1 is a possible D gene (5 bases). The CDR3 contains 15 residues. Germline values: CDR1 LNHDA, CDR2 SQIVND (reference sequence). Trimming pared 1 base from V and 7 bases from J, leaving 11 bases between. CDR3 in DNA: TGTGCCAGTAGTATAGGGGGCGTTAGAGCCAACGTCCTGACTTTC. Translation: CASSIGGVRANVLTF.

This clone is a singleton in its sample. The V and J genes are TRBV27 and TRBJ2-1, with 7 bases that match TRBD1. The CDR3 loop spans 14 amino acids. The V gene end was trimmed by 6 bases and the J gene end by 4 bases; junction bases not matched to a gene: 6. Germline CDR1 MNHEY, CDR2 SMNVEV (reference sequence). The CDR3 DNA is TGTGCCAGCAGCCGACAGGGTGAATACAATGAGCAGTTCTTC. Translation gives CASSRQGEYNEQFF.

This chain connects TRBV6-5 to TRBJ1-1; D unclear. CDR3 length: 14 residues. Germline CDR1 is MNHEY and CDR2 is SVGAGI. The V end was cut by 3 bases, the J end by 0 bases, with 8 bases between. The CDR3, as DNA: TGTGCCAGCAGTTATGGGCTGGTGAACACTGAAGCTTTCTTT. Residues: CASSYGLVNTEAFF.

The CDR3: CASSSYPRLAGGSEQYF. In DNA form, the CDR3 reads TGTGCCAGCAGCTCGTACCCCAGGCTAGCGGGAGGATCCGAGCAGTACTTC. The chain uses TRBV7-3 and TRBJ2-7; 11 bases fit TRBD2. Germline assignment: CDR1 SGHTA and CDR2 FQGTGA. The CDR3 length is 17 residues. J lost 6 bases, V lost 4 bases, and 14 bases had no gene match.

V and J are TRBV21-1 and TRBJ1-1; TRBD1 was called by the table and not checked on the DNA. TRBV21-1 is deemed a pseudogene. The CDR3 extends over 19 amino acids. The CDR3 DNA follows: TGTGCCAGCAGCAAAGGCTCGGAAGGCCCAGGGTCGGAGAACACTGAAGCTTTCTTT. This gives the protein CASSKGSEGPGSENTEAFF.

This clone was seen a few times. The chain carries TRBV7-9 and TRBJ1-1; weak D call: TRBD1 (5 bases). The V end lost 5 bases, the J end lost 1 base, and 11 bases lay between the germline ends. CDR1 is SEHNR and CDR2 is FQNEAQ in the germline V gene (reference sequence). The length of the CDR3 is 14 residues. CDR3: CASSLYQGNTEAFF. The DNA for the CDR3 is TGTGCCAGCAGCCTCTACCAGGGGAACACTGAAGCTTTCTTT.

The chain is built from TRBV5-4 and TRBJ1-2, with D unresolved. The germline V gene has CDR1 SGHNT and CDR2 YYREEE (reference sequence). The CDR3 is made up of 16 amino acids. Trimming stripped 0 bases from V and 4 bases from J, with 16 bases between. CDR3 amino acids: CASSLGSVGVAYGYTF. The CDR3 DNA is TGTGCCAGCAGCTTGGGGTCGGTTGGGGTAGCCTATGGCTACACCTTC.

V gene TRBV30 combines with J gene TRBJ1-4, with 8 bases aligning to TRBD1. J gave up 7 bases and V 5 bases, and 9 bases lay outside the gene matches. In germline, CDR1 is GTSNPN, CDR2 SVGIG (reference sequence). This CDR3 has 14 amino acids. In DNA form, the CDR3 reads TGTGCCTGGGGACAGGGAAATCGAGGTGAAAAACTGTTTTTT. It codes for CAWGQGNRGEKLFF.

The CDR3 sequence: CASSLIIRESNTEAFF. Here the CDR3 DNA reads TGTGCCAGCAGCTTGATTATTCGGGAGTCGAACACTGAAGCTTTCTTT. The chain links TRBV5-6 to TRBJ1-1; D gene unclear. The CDR3 loop spans 16 amino acids. CDR1 SGHDT and CDR2 YYEEEE come from the germline V gene. The germline V and J ends were trimmed by 1 base and 1 base, with 14 bases remaining between them. Looking up the rest from reference TRBV5-6 and TRBJ1-1 gives the full variable domain: DAGVTQSPTHLIKTRGQQVTLRCSPKSGHDTVSWYQQALGQGPQFIFQYYEEEERQRGNFPDRFSGHQFPNYSSELNVNALLLGDSALYLCASSLIIRESNTEAFFGQGTRLTVV.

The genes are TRBV6-6 and TRBJ2-6; no definite D call. CDR3 length: 15 residues. Trimming removed 6 bases from V and 1 base from J, with 10 bases in between. Germline V gene lookup returns CDR1 MNHNY and CDR2 SVGAGI (reference sequence). CDR3: CASSSTSSGANVLTF. CDR3 sequence (DNA): TGTGCCAGCAGCTCGACATCGTCTGGGGCCAACGTCCTGACTTTC.

This chain connects TRBV15 to TRBJ1-3, with unresolved D. The CDR3 length is 14 residues. Germline loops: CDR1 LNHNV, CDR2 YYDKDF (reference sequence). V was pared by 4 bases and J by 0 bases, with 7 bases between. Here the CDR3 reads CATSKYTSGNTIYF. CDR3 bases: TGTGCCACCAGCAAGTATACCTCTGGAAACACCATATATTTT.

The chain carries TRBV27 and TRBJ1-6; D remains unclear. This CDR3 has 17 amino acids. CDR1 and CDR2 (germline): MNHEY, SMNVEV (reference sequence). V was cut by 2 bases and J by 10 bases, with 21 bases left in between. The CDR3 DNA reads TGTGCCAGCAGTTTAGTTACACGAGGAAGGGAAGGATCACCCCTCCACTTT. Protein product: CASSLVTRGREGSPLHF.

The chain's CDR3 is CASSPRRDSYEQYF. The CDR3 region has the DNA TGTGCCAGCTCACCACGAAGGGACAGCTACGAGCAGTACTTC. The chain joins TRBV18 to TRBJ2-7, with 7 bases matching TRBD1. CDR1 is KGHSH and CDR2 is LQKENI in the germline V gene. Unmatched junction bases numbered 3, after V lost 1 base and J lost 3 bases. This CDR3 has 14 residues.